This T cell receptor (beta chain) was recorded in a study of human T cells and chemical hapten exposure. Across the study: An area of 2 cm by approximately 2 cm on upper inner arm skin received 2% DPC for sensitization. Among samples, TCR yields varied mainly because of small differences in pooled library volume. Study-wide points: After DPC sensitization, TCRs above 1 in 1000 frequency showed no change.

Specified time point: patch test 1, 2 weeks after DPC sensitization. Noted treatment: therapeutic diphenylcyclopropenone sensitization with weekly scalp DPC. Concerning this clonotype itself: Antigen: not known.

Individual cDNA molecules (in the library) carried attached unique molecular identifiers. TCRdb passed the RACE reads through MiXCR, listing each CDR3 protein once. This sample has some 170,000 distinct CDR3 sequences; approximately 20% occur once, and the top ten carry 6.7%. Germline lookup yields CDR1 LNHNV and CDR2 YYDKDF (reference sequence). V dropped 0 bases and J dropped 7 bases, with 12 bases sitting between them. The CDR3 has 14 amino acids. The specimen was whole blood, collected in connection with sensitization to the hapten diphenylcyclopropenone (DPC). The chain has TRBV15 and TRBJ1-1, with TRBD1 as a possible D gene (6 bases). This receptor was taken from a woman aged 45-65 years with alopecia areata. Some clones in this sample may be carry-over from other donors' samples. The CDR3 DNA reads TGTGCCACCAGCAGAGATCCAGGGGAGAGTGAAGCTTTCTTT. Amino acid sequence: CATSRDPGESEAFF.